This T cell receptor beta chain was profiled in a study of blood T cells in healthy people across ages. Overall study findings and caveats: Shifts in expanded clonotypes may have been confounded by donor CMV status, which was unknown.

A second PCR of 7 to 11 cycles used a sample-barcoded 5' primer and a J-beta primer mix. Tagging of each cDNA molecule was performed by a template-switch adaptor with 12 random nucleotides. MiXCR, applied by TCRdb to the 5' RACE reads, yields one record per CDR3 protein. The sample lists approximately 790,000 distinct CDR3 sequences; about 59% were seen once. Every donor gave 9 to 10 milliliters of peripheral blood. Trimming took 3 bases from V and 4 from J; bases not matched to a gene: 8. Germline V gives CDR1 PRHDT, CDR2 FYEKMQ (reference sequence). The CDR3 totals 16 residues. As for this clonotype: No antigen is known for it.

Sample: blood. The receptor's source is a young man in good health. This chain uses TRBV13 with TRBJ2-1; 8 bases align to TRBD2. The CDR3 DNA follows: TGTGCCAGCAGCTTGGAGGGGCTAGCGGGTTACAATGAGCAGTTCTTC. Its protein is CASSLEGLAGYNEQFF.